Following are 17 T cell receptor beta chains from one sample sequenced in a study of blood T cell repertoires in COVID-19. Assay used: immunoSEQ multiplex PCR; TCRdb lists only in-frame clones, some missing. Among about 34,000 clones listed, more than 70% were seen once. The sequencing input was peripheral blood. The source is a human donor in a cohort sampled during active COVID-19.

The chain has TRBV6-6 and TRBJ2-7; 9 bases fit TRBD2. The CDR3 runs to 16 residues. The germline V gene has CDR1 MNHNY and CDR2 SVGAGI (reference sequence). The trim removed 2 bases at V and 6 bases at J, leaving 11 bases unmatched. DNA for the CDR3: TGTGCCAGCAGTTACGGGGGGCAGCGGGGGGCCACCGAGCAGTACTTC. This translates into CASSYGGQRGATEQYF.

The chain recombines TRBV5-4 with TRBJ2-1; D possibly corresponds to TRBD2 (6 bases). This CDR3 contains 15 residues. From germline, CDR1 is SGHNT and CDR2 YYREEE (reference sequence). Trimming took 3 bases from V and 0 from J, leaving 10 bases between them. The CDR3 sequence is CASSSVGGSYNEQFF. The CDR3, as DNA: TGTGCCAGCAGCTCGGTGGGAGGCTCCTACAATGAGCAGTTCTTC.

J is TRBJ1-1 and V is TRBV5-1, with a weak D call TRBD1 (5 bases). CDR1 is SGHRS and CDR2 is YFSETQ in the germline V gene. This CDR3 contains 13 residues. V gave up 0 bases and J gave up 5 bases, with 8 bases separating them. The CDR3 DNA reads TGCGCCAGCAGCTTGGAAGGGGTTACTGAAGCTTTCTTT. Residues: CASSLEGVTEAFF.

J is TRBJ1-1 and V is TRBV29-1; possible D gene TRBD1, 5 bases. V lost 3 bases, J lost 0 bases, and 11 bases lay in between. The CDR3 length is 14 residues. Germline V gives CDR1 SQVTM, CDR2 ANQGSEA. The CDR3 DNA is TGCAGCGTTGACTTCGGGGGTCTGAACACTGAAGCTTTCTTT. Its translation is CSVDFGGLNTEAFF.

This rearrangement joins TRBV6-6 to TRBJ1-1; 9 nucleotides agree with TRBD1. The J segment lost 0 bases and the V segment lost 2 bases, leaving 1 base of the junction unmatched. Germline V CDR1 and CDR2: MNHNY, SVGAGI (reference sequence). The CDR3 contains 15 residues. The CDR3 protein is CASSYGQGMNTEAFF. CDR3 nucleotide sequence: TGTGCCAGCAGTTACGGACAGGGGATGAACACTGAAGCTTTCTTT.

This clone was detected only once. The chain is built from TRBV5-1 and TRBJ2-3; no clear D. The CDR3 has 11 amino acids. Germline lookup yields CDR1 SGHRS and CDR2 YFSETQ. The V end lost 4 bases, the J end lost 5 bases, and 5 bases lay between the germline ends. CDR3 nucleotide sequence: TGCGCCAGCAGCCACAAAGATACGCAGTATTTT. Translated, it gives CASSHKDTQYF.

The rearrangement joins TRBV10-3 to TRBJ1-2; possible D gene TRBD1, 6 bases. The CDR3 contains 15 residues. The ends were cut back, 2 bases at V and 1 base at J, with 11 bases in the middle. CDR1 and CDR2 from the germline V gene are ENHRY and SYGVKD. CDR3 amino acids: CAISEAQGHNYGYTF. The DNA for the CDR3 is TGTGCCATCAGTGAGGCCCAGGGGCATAACTATGGCTACACCTTC.

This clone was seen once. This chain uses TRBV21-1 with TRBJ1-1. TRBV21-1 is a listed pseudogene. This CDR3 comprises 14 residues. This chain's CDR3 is CASSRRGTNTEAFF. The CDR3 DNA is TGTGCCAGCAGCAGGAGGGGTACGAACACTGAAGCTTTCTTT.

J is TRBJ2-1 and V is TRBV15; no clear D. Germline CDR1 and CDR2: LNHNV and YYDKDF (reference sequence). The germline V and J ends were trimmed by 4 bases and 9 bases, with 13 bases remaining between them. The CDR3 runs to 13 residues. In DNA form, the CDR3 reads TGTGCCACCAGCACCCTACCGCGGATTGAGCAGTTCTTC. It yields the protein CATSTLPRIEQFF.

CDR3 protein: CASMGQGAPTGELFF. CDR3 DNA: TGTGCCAGCATGGGACAGGGGGCGCCCACCGGGGAGCTGTTTTTT. The V and J genes are TRBV28 and TRBJ2-2; TRBD1 matches 12 bases. After removal of 7 bases from V and 4 bases from J, the junction contained 4 bases not matched to a gene. In germline, CDR1 is MDHEN, CDR2 SYDVKM. The CDR3 loop spans 15 amino acids. Full variable domain (outside the CDR3, taken from reference TRBV28 and TRBJ2-2): DVKVTQSSRYLVKRTGEKVFLECVQDMDHENMFWYRQDPGLGLRLIYFSYDVKMKEKGDIPEGYSVSREKKERFSLILESASTNQTSMYLCASMGQGAPTGELFFGEGSRLTVL.

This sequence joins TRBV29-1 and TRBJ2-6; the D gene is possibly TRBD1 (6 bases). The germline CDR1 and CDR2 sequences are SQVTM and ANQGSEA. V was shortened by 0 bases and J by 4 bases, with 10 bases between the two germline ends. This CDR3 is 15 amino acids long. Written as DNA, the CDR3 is TGCAGCGTTGAAGAAGGGGGTGCCGGGGCCAACGTCCTGACTTTC. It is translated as CSVEEGGAGANVLTF. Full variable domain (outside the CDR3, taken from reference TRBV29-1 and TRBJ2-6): SAVISQKPSRDICQRGTSLTIQCQVDSQVTMMFWYRQQPGQSLTLIATANQGSEATYESGFVIDKFPISRPNLTFSTLTVSNMSPEDSSIYLCSVEEGGAGANVLTFGAGSRLTVL.

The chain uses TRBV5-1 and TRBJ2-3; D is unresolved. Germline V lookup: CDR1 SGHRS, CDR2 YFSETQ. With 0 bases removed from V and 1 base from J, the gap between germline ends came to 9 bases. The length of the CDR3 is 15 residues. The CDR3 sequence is CASSLAIQGTDTQYF. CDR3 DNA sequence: TGCGCCAGCAGCTTGGCGATCCAGGGCACAGATACGCAGTATTTT.

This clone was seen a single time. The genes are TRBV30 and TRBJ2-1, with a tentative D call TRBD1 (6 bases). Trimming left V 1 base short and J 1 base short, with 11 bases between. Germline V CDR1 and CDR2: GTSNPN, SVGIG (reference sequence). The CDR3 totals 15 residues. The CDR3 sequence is CAWSAGQFSYNEQFF. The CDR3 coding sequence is TGTGCCTGGAGTGCCGGACAGTTTTCCTACAATGAGCAGTTCTTC.

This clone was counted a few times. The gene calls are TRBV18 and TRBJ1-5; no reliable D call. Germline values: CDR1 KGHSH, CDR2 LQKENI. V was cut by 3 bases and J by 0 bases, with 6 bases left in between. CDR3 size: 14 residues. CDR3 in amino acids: CASSPFNSNQPQHF. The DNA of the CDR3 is TGTGCCAGCTCACCTTTCAATAGCAATCAGCCCCAGCATTTT.

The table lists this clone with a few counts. The CDR3 DNA reads as TGTGCCAGCAGCCGGGGACTAGCGGTGGGTGAGATGGAGACCCAGTACTTC. This codes for CASSRGLAVGEMETQYF. This chain links TRBV3-1 (or the pseudogene TRBV3-2) with TRBJ2-5; 11 bases agree with TRBD2. CDR1 and CDR2 from the germline V gene are LGHDT and YNNKEL (reference sequence). J was trimmed by 5 bases and V by 4 bases; bases with no gene match: 12. This CDR3 has 17 amino acids.

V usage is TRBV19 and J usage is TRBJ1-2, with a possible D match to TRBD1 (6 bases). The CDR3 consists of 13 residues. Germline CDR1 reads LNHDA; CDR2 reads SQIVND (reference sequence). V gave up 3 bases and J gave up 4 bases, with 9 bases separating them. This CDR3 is CASSIGGAYGYTF. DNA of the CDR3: TGTGCCAGTAGTATCGGGGGGGCCTATGGCTACACCTTC.

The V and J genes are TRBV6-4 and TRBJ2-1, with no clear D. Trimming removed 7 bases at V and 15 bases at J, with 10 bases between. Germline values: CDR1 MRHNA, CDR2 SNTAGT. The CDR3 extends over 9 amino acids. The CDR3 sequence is CASIDGLFF. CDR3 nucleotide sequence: TGTGCCAGCATAGATGGTCTGTTCTTC.